This TCR beta chain was sequenced during a study of spatial heterogeneity in lung cancer. Study conclusions and caveats: Blood showed ubiquitous tumor TCRs more often at resection than at routine follow-up.

TCR cDNA molecules were tagged individually, and each one carried a unique molecular identifier. TCRdb passed the 5' RACE reads through MiXCR, listing each CDR3 protein once. Of 15,000 or so distinct CDR3 sequences listed, about a fifth are singletons. This clonotype was seen repeatedly, ten times or more. Its antigen is still unknown. Between the trimmed V and J ends, which lost 7 bases and 5 bases, there was a span of 11 bases. Germline V CDR1 and CDR2: SNHLY, FYNNEI. This CDR3 has 12 amino acids. The time point denotes: sample taken at primary tumor resection. Unsorted samples of tumor, nontumor lung or frozen PBMC had their whole RNA sequenced. Donation came from roughly 72 patients with untreated early-stage non-small cell lung cancer.

The chain is built from TRBV2 and TRBJ2-5; the D gene could be TRBD1 or TRBD2 (5 bases each). The sequenced sample was PBMCs, obtained at surgery. The clonotype originates from a female donor with early-stage non-small cell lung cancer. The CDR3 is CASNKGTETQYF. CDR3 DNA: TGTGCCAGCAATAAGGGGACGGAGACCCAGTACTTC.